This T cell receptor beta chain was sequenced during a study of vaccination and CD4 T cells after COVID-19. The treatment is: roughly ten-day PBMC culture with coronavirus spike peptide pools or control peptides (ViraFEST assay). Replacement of half the medium with fresh IL-2 medium took place on days 3 and 7. The CDR3 totals 14 residues. V lost 4 bases and J lost 6, with 12 bases in between. Germline V gives CDR1 SGHTA, CDR2 FQGNSA. The Oncomine TCR Beta short-read assay sequenced DNA from cultured CD4+ T cells. Each CDR3 protein is one row after TCRdb ran MiXCR on the PCR reads. The sample contains around 15,000 distinct CDR3 sequences, approximately 50% of which appear only once. With regard to this clonotype: Its target is not known.

This sequence was found in a human donor with COVID-19. The genes are TRBV7-2 and TRBJ2-2, with D perhaps being TRBD1 or TRBD2 (6 bases each). The sequences come from cultured CD4+ T cells from blood, collected after SARS-CoV-2 vaccination. The CDR3 DNA reads as TGTGCCAGCAGCTCCACAGGGACTGCCGGGGAGCTGTTTTTT. Protein sequence: CASSSTGTAGELFF.